Listed below are T cell receptor beta chains from one sample, sequenced in a study of CD8 T cells in ankylosing spondylitis. MiXCR, run by TCRdb on the 5' RACE reads, gives a single entry per CDR3 protein. The profile shows some 300,000 distinct CDR3 sequences, 20% to 25% of them singletons. Source material: blood, either unsorted or a sorted T cell fraction (not recorded which). The receptors were gathered from a female donor with ankylosing spondylitis or in good health (not recorded which). The CDR3 runs from the conserved cysteine through the conserved F or W. A D gene is named only where the DNA matches it firmly. Only some rows state a clone size, as once, few, many or a class for expanded clones.

clone_size: -; v_call: TRBV11-2; j_call: TRBJ2-1; d_call: -; cdr3_nt: TGTGCCAGCAGCCCTGTATTGGCGGTCCTTCAAGGGTTCTTC; cdr3_aa: CASSPVLAVLQGFF
clone_size: few; v_call: TRBV10-2; j_call: TRBJ1-5; d_call: -; cdr3_nt: TGCGCCAGCAGTGAATGGGGAGAAAGGGGCAGAGGACCCCAGCATTTT; cdr3_aa: CASSEWGERGRGPQHF
clone_size: -; v_call: TRBV20-1; j_call: TRBJ2-7; d_call: -; cdr3_nt: TGCAGTGCCGACACCATTTCGGAGAGCTACGAGCAGTACTTC; cdr3_aa: CSADTISESYEQYF
clone_size: -; v_call: TRBV30; j_call: TRBJ1-1; d_call: -; cdr3_nt: TGTGCCTGGTGGGGGTTCGGGGTGAACACTGAAGCTTTCTTT; cdr3_aa: CAWWGFGVNTEAFF
clone_size: -; v_call: TRBV6-2/TRBV6-3; j_call: TRBJ2-4; d_call: TRBD2; cdr3_nt: TGTGCCAGCAGTCCCACGGAGATAGCGGGGTTCGACAAAAACATTCAGTACTTC; cdr3_aa: CASSPTEIAGFDKNIQYF
clone_size: -; v_call: TRBV5-6; j_call: TRBJ1-5; d_call: -; cdr3_nt: TGTGCCAGCAGCTCGAGGACAGACCCCAGGGGTAGCAATCAGCCCCAGCATTTT; cdr3_aa: CASSSRTDPRGSNQPQHF
clone_size: -; v_call: TRBV7-2; j_call: TRBJ2-7; d_call: TRBD2; cdr3_nt: TGTGCCAGCAGCTTAGGTCTGGCTAGCGGGAGTTACGAGCAGTACTTC; cdr3_aa: CASSLGLASGSYEQYF
clone_size: many; v_call: TRBV20-1; j_call: TRBJ1-4; d_call: -; cdr3_nt: TGCAGTGCCCAAAGCCCCCCGAATAATGAAAAACTGTTTTTT; cdr3_aa: CSAQSPPNNEKLFF
clone_size: few; v_call: TRBV11-2; j_call: TRBJ2-7; d_call: TRBD2; cdr3_nt: TGTGCCAGCAGCTTAACTAGCGGGAGAGCTGAGCAGTACTTC; cdr3_aa: CASSLTSGRAEQYF
clone_size: -; v_call: TRBV5-1; j_call: TRBJ2-6; d_call: -; cdr3_nt: TGCGCCAGCAGCTTGGTACCCCCTAGTTCTGGGGCCAACGTCCTGACTTTC; cdr3_aa: CASSLVPPSSGANVLTF
clone_size: -; v_call: TRBV4-2; j_call: TRBJ2-7; d_call: TRBD1; cdr3_nt: TGTGCCAGCAGCCGCGGACAGGACCTCTACGAGCAGTACTTC; cdr3_aa: CASSRGQDLYEQYF
clone_size: -; v_call: TRBV12-3/TRBV12-4; j_call: TRBJ1-5; d_call: -; cdr3_nt: TGTGCCAGCAGTTTAAGAAGAAATCAGCCCCAGCACTTT; cdr3_aa: CASSLRRNQPQHF
clone_size: -; v_call: TRBV4-3; j_call: TRBJ2-1; d_call: TRBD2; cdr3_nt: TGCGCCAGCAGCCAGGGGGGGGGGAGGTCGAACAATGAGCAGTTCTTC; cdr3_aa: CASSQGGGRSNNEQFF
clone_size: many; v_call: TRBV4-2; j_call: TRBJ2-7; d_call: TRBD2; cdr3_nt: TGTGCCAGCAGCCAAGAAGCGGGGAGATGGTACGAGCAGTACTTC; cdr3_aa: CASSQEAGRWYEQYF
clone_size: many; v_call: TRBV30; j_call: TRBJ1-5; d_call: -; cdr3_nt: TGTGCCTGGAGTCCCGGGACGGAGCGGCCCCAGCATTTT; cdr3_aa: CAWSPGTERPQHF
clone_size: -; v_call: TRBV10-1; j_call: TRBJ2-3; d_call: -; cdr3_nt: TGCGCCAGCAGTAAAAGCGGGAGCACAGATACGCAGTATTTT; cdr3_aa: CASSKSGSTDTQYF
clone_size: -; v_call: TRBV6-2/TRBV6-3; j_call: TRBJ2-5; d_call: -; cdr3_nt: TGTGCCAGCAGTTACTCGTTCGGTTTTCAAGAGACCCAGTACTTC; cdr3_aa: CASSYSFGFQETQYF
clone_size: few; v_call: TRBV12-5; j_call: TRBJ2-3; d_call: TRBD2; cdr3_nt: TGTGCTAGTGCTTGGGAGGGCCGCACAGATACGCAGTATTTT; cdr3_aa: CASAWEGRTDTQYF
clone_size: -; v_call: TRBV29-1; j_call: TRBJ2-1; d_call: -; cdr3_nt: TGCAGCGTGGGCGTGGCAGGGGCCTACAATGAGCAGTTCTTC; cdr3_aa: CSVGVAGAYNEQFF
clone_size: many; v_call: TRBV7-2; j_call: TRBJ1-5; d_call: TRBD1; cdr3_nt: TGTGCCAGCAGCTTAAGACAGGGAACCCAGCCCCAGCATTTT; cdr3_aa: CASSLRQGTQPQHF
clone_size: -; v_call: TRBV7-2; j_call: TRBJ1-5; d_call: -; cdr3_nt: TGTGCCAGCAGCTTAGCGGGAACAGGGAACAATCAGCCCCAGCATTTT; cdr3_aa: CASSLAGTGNNQPQHF
clone_size: -; v_call: TRBV20-1; j_call: TRBJ2-7; d_call: -; cdr3_nt: TGCAGTGCCTATACAGGGAACCCGAAACGGGGCGAGCAGTACTTC; cdr3_aa: CSAYTGNPKRGEQYF
clone_size: -; v_call: TRBV25-1; j_call: TRBJ1-2; d_call: -; cdr3_nt: TGTGCCAGCAGTTGGAAAGGGACAAAAGGGGGCTACACCTTC; cdr3_aa: CASSWKGTKGGYTF
clone_size: -; v_call: TRBV3-1; j_call: TRBJ2-2; d_call: -; cdr3_nt: TGTGCCAGCAGCCAAGGAATTTTCGGGGAGCTGTTTTTT; cdr3_aa: CASSQGIFGELFF
clone_size: few; v_call: TRBV10-3; j_call: TRBJ2-1; d_call: -; cdr3_nt: TGTGCCATCAGTGAGTCAGATGGGGGGGCCAACTACAATGAGCAGTTCTTC; cdr3_aa: CAISESDGGANYNEQFF
clone_size: few; v_call: TRBV10-3; j_call: TRBJ1-2; d_call: -; cdr3_nt: TGTGCCATCACCTTTGAGAGGGAGGACGGCTACACCTTC; cdr3_aa: CAITFEREDGYTF
clone_size: -; v_call: TRBV29-1; j_call: TRBJ1-2; d_call: -; cdr3_nt: TGCAGCCTATACAGGGAATACTATGGCTACACCTTC; cdr3_aa: CSLYREYYGYTF
clone_size: -; v_call: TRBV20-1; j_call: TRBJ2-1; d_call: TRBD2; cdr3_nt: TGCAGTGCCGAGGCGGCTAGCGGGCGGAATGAGCAGTTCTTC; cdr3_aa: CSAEAASGRNEQFF
clone_size: -; v_call: TRBV20-1; j_call: TRBJ1-5; d_call: -; cdr3_nt: TGCAGTGCTAGAGCTAGTCACTCGGCCCAGCATTTT; cdr3_aa: CSARASHSAQHF